The 11 T cell receptor beta chains presented below share a single source sample, sequenced in a study of regulatory T cells in long-lasting Graves disease. Time point given: newly diagnosed GD, antithyroid drugs for less than 3 months. Following extraction of RNA from PBMCs, that RNA was used to make the TCR library. The authors built TCR beta libraries using iRepertoire HTBI primers and Arm-PCR of CDR3 regions. MiXCR, applied by TCRdb to the multiplex PCR reads, yields one record per CDR3 protein. The sample lists about 400,000 distinct CDR3 sequences, over 14% occurring once. These data were likewise used in another study, on T cells in Graves' hyperthyroidism and ophthalmopathy.

Sequencing used peripheral blood mononuclear cells (PBMCs), obtained at new diagnosis, from a patient treated with antithyroid drugs. The receptors shown here come from a woman aged 40 to 55 with Graves disease.

There are many counts of this clonotype. The V call is TRBV7-2, the J call TRBJ2-1; 9 bases line up with TRBD2. Germline assignment: CDR1 SGHTA and CDR2 FQGNSA. The CDR3 extends over 16 amino acids. V shed 8 bases and J 4 bases; nucleotides not matched to a gene: 12. This chain's CDR3 is CASGKWVSGSYNEQFF. In DNA, the CDR3 is TGTGCCAGCGGAAAGTGGGTTAGCGGGAGTTACAATGAGCAGTTCTTC.

This clonotype came up a few times. This chain uses TRBV12-3 or TRBV12-4 with TRBJ2-5; 8 positions match TRBD1. This CDR3 spans 13 amino acids. Trimming removed 6 bases from V and 5 bases from J; junction bases left unmatched: 5. The chain's CDR3 is CASRQGVGETQYF. DNA for the CDR3: TGTGCCAGCAGACAGGGGGTCGGGGAGACCCAGTACTTC.

This clonotype came up many times. The rearrangement joins TRBV29-1 to TRBJ2-1; tentative D call: TRBD2 (7 bases). The length of the CDR3 is 15 residues. V was trimmed by 3 bases and J by 7 bases, leaving 19 bases between them. CDR1 and CDR2 from the germline V gene are SQVTM and ANQGSEA. The CDR3 nucleotides read TGCAGCGTTGAGGGAGGGGGAGCTCATTTGAATGAGCAGTTCTTC. Encoded protein: CSVEGGGAHLNEQFF.

V usage is TRBV6-2 or TRBV6-3 and J usage is TRBJ2-1; D is unclear. The germline V gene has CDR1 MNHEY and CDR2 SVGEGT. The CDR3 is 17 amino acids. Trimming removed 0 bases at V and 0 bases at J, with 12 bases between. CDR3 nucleotide sequence: TGTGCCAGCAGTTACTCCATAGTGTTCAGCTCCTACAATGAGCAGTTCTTC. This sequence encodes CASSYSIVFSSYNEQFF.

The chain uses TRBV27 and TRBJ2-7; 13 bases align to TRBD2. Germline V CDR1 and CDR2: MNHEY, SMNVEV (reference sequence). V lost 5 bases, J lost 2 bases, and 6 bases stayed unmatched. There are 16 residues in the CDR3. The CDR3 here is CASSPQTSGRAYEQYF. CDR3 nucleotides: TGTGCCAGCAGTCCTCAAACTAGCGGGAGGGCCTACGAGCAGTACTTC.

The V gene is TRBV14, the J gene TRBJ1-2; 7 nucleotides match TRBD1. The CDR3 length is 16 residues. Germline assignment: CDR1 SGHDN and CDR2 FVKESK. The trim removed 4 bases at V and 4 bases at J, leaving 12 bases unmatched. CDR3 nucleotide sequence: TGTGCCAGCAGCCGAATTGCGGGGGACAGTGGCTATGGCTACACCTTC. Amino acids: CASSRIAGDSGYGYTF.

This clonotype was seen at least ten times. The chain combines TRBV14 with TRBJ1-1; D remains ambiguous. Germline assignment: CDR1 SGHDN and CDR2 FVKESK. Between the trimmed V and J ends, which lost 0 bases and 3 bases, there was a span of 5 bases. The CDR3 sequence is 13 residues long. In DNA, the CDR3 is TGTGCCAGCAGCCAAGATCTTGACACTGAAGCTTTCTTT. This gives the protein CASSQDLDTEAFF. Looking up the rest from reference TRBV14 and TRBJ1-1 gives the full variable domain: EAGVTQFPSHSVIEKGQTVTLRCDPISGHDNLYWYRRVMGKEIKFLLHFVKESKQDESGMPNNRFLAERTGGTYSTLKVQPAELEDSGVYFCASSQDLDTEAFFGQGTRLTVV.

This clonotype has ten or more counts. The chain employs TRBV28 and TRBJ2-1; a weak D match, TRBD2 (5 bases). Germline lookup yields CDR1 MDHEN and CDR2 SYDVKM. Deletions cut 5 bases from V and 6 bases from J, with 17 bases between. The CDR3 loop spans 15 amino acids. CDR3 residues: CASSERGLPLNEQFF. CDR3 DNA: TGTGCCAGCAGTGAACGGGGATTGCCTCTCAATGAGCAGTTCTTC.

This clonotype was seen at least ten times. The rearrangement links TRBV6-1 to TRBJ2-7, with a possible D match to TRBD2 (6 bases). Germline V gene lookup returns CDR1 MNHNS and CDR2 SASEGT. The CDR3 covers 16 residues. V lost 5 bases to trimming and J lost 7 bases, with 24 bases between them. The CDR3 loop is CASSRIGGHRAGEQYF. CDR3 nucleotides: TGTGCCAGCAGTCGCATTGGAGGACACCGGGCGGGGGAGCAGTACTTC.

Ten or more counts support this clonotype. The chain joins TRBV28 to TRBJ2-7; D assignment may be TRBD1 or TRBD2 (5 bases each). Trimming removed 4 bases from V and 6 bases from J, with 13 bases in between. CDR1 is MDHEN and CDR2 is SYDVKM in the germline V gene. The CDR3 is 13 amino acids. CDR3 amino acids: CASSSGTVVEQYF. In DNA form, the CDR3 reads TGTGCCAGCAGTTCCGGGACGGTCGTCGAGCAGTACTTC.

This clonotype was seen only a few times. The V gene is TRBV7-9, the J gene TRBJ1-1; 10 bases are shared with TRBD1. This CDR3 comprises 15 residues. The ends lost 6 bases at V and 5 bases at J; junction bases unmatched: 9. Germline assignment: CDR1 SEHNR and CDR2 FQNEAQ (reference sequence). The CDR3 protein is CASSRQGASRTEAFF. The CDR3 DNA follows: TGTGCCAGCAGTCGACAGGGGGCTTCTAGGACTGAAGCTTTCTTT.